This T cell receptor beta chain was recovered during a study of T cells in Graves' hyperthyroidism and ophthalmopathy. There are many counts of this clonotype. Germline CDR1 and CDR2: SNHLY and FYNNEI. Trimming stripped 6 bases from V and 3 bases from J, with 18 bases between. CDR3 length equals 15 residues. RNA transcripts provided the source from which TCR beta CDR3 regions were amplified. The HTBI primer set was used in a first-round RT-PCR of the TCR CDR3. Each CDR3 protein gets one entry after TCRdb re-called the multiplex PCR reads with MiXCR. The sample records fewer than 450,000 distinct CDR3 sequences, around an eighth being singletons.

This chain connects TRBV2 to TRBJ2-7; TRBD1 might be the D (6 bases). The source is a middle-aged man with Graves' ophthalmopathy. Sequencing was carried out using blood. CDR3 nucleotide sequence: TGTGCCAGCAGGAGGGGTCGGGACACCAACTACGAGCAGTACTTC. As protein: CASRRGRDTNYEQYF.